These 19 T cell receptor beta chains originate from one sample sequenced in a study of Graves' ophthalmopathy and Graves' hyperthyroidism. RNA transcripts yielded amplified TCR beta CDR3 regions. RT-PCR with HTBI primers came first, then second-round multiplex PCR. TCRdb ran MiXCR on the multiplex PCR reads and lists one entry per CDR3 protein. Here the sample spans 500,000 to 600,000 distinct CDR3 sequences, under 45% being singletons. Sequences were obtained from peripheral blood or thyroid tissue (not recorded which). Receptor source: an adult man with Graves' hyperthyroidism.

This clonotype was found many times. The chain employs TRBV12-3 or TRBV12-4 and TRBJ1-4, with no clear D. The CDR3 is 13 amino acids. The ends were cut back, 6 bases at V and 6 bases at J, with 11 bases in the middle. CDR3 region: CASRETSDEKLFF. The CDR3 DNA reads TGTGCCAGCAGAGAAACATCGGATGAAAAACTGTTTTTT.

This clonotype appeared a few times. The genes are TRBV6-5 and TRBJ1-1, with 9 bases fitting TRBD1. V lost 6 bases to trimming and J lost 4 bases; unmatched junction nucleotides: 3. Germline V lookup: CDR1 MNHEY, CDR2 SVGAGI. This CDR3 is 13 amino acids long. CDR3 DNA: TGTGCCAGCAGAACAGGGGGCTTCACTGAAGCTTTCTTT. Translating it yields CASRTGGFTEAFF.

This clonotype has only a few counts. A much more abundant neighbour one base away suggests this may be a read error. V usage is TRBV29-1 and J usage is TRBJ2-2; D uncertain. V was clipped by 7 bases and J by 0 bases, with 9 bases between them. This CDR3 has 13 residues. Germline V lookup: CDR1 SQVTM, CDR2 ANQGSEA. The CDR3: CSAGRANTGELFF. CDR3 nucleotide sequence: TGCAGCGCTGGACGGGCGAACACCGGGGAGCTGTTTTTT.

This clonotype has just a few counts. This chain joins TRBV6-6 and TRBJ1-4; no clear D. V was cut by 0 bases and J by 4 bases, with 3 bases left in between. Looked up from germline, CDR1 is MNHNY and CDR2 is SVGAGI (reference sequence). This CDR3 comprises 13 residues. The CDR3 region has the DNA TGTGCCAGCAGTTACTCGTATAATGAAAAACTGTTTTTT. Translating it yields CASSYSYNEKLFF.

The V gene is TRBV6-2 or TRBV6-3, the J gene TRBJ1-5; possible D gene TRBD1, 6 bases. The CDR3 is made up of 12 amino acids. Trimming pared 2 bases from V and 7 bases from J, leaving 6 bases between. CDR1 is MNHEY, CDR2 SVGEGT, per germline. Here the CDR3 reads CASSYGGQPQHF. CDR3 nucleotide sequence: TGTGCCAGCAGTTACGGGGGCCAGCCCCAGCATTTT.

V is TRBV10-3 and J is TRBJ1-2; the D is unclear. Germline values: CDR1 ENHRY, CDR2 SYGVKD. The V end was cut by 4 bases, the J end by 1 base, with 10 bases between. The CDR3 spans 14 residues. CDR3 DNA: TGTGCCATCAGTGGACTGGGTATTAACTATGGCTACACCTTC. It specifies CAISGLGINYGYTF.

This clonotype appeared many times. The V and J genes are TRBV9 and TRBJ2-7, with 7 bases fitting TRBD2. This CDR3 is built from 12 residues. After removal of 3 bases from V and 5 bases from J, the junction contained 2 bases not matched to a gene. Germline assignment: CDR1 SGDLS and CDR2 YYNGEE. The CDR3 sequence: CASSAAGNEQYF. CDR3 DNA: TGTGCCAGCAGCGCAGCGGGAAACGAGCAGTACTTC.

The chain joins TRBV13 to TRBJ1-4, with unresolved D. The CDR3 consists of 16 residues. Trimming took 0 bases from V and 7 from J, leaving 15 bases between them. The germline CDR1 and CDR2 sequences are PRHDT and FYEKMQ (reference sequence). For the CDR3, the DNA is TGTGCCAGCAGCTTAGGCCTCCCGTGGGGAGGTGAAAAACTGTTTTTT. Translating it yields CASSLGLPWGGEKLFF.

This clonotype was observed many times. The CDR3 DNA reads as TGTGCCAGTTCCGACAGGGAGAGGTACGAGCAGTACTTC. Translation: CASSDRERYEQYF. This chain uses TRBV19 with TRBJ2-7; TRBD1 agrees at 7 bases. This CDR3 is 13 amino acids long. The germline V gene encodes CDR1 LNHDA and CDR2 SQIVND (reference sequence). V was pared by 8 bases and J by 4 bases, with 8 bases of the junction left unmatched.

The chain joins TRBV13 to TRBJ1-2; the match to TRBD1 covers 11 bases. The CDR3 totals 14 residues. The J segment lost 6 bases and the V segment lost 2 bases, leaving 2 bases of the junction unmatched. CDR1 is PRHDT and CDR2 is FYEKMQ in the germline V gene (reference sequence). CDR3 nucleotides: TGTGCCAGCAGCTTACGGACAGGGGGCGATGGCTACACCTTC. Translated: CASSLRTGGDGYTF.

The chain joins TRBV29-1 to TRBJ1-1; 8 bases are shared with TRBD1. Germline CDR1 and CDR2: SQVTM and ANQGSEA. This CDR3 spans 13 amino acids. V lost 5 bases and J lost 1; bases outside the gene matches: 3. Here the CDR3 DNA reads TGCAGCGTTACAGGGGGATCGAACACTGAAGCTTTCTTT. This translates into CSVTGGSNTEAFF.

The chain joins TRBV12-3 or TRBV12-4 to TRBJ2-2; TRBD2 aligns across 10 bases. After removal of 3 bases from V and 0 bases from J, the junction contained 13 bases not matched to a gene. CDR3 length: 20 amino acids. The CDR3 DNA reads TGTGCCAGCAGTTTCGGACTAGCGGTGACTAAGTACGCGAACACCGGGGAGCTGTTTTTT. This sequence encodes CASSFGLAVTKYANTGELFF.

The V call is TRBV2, the J call TRBJ1-4, with TRBD1 matching over 7 bases. The CDR3 is made up of 13 amino acids. The V gene end was trimmed by 8 bases and the J gene end by 8 bases; junction bases not matched to a gene: 8. Germline CDR1 and CDR2: SNHLY and FYNNEI. Written as DNA, the CDR3 is TGTGCCAGCCGGGACAGCTTAGAAGAAAAACTGTTTTTT. It codes for CASRDSLEEKLFF. Full variable domain (missing parts from reference TRBV2 and TRBJ1-4): EPEVTQTPSHQVTQMGQEVILRCVPISNHLYFYWYRQILGQKVEFLVSFYNNEISEKSEIFDDQFSVERPDGSNFTLKIRSTKLEDSAMYFCASRDSLEEKLFFGSGTQLSVL.

This clonotype was seen a few times. The chain couples TRBV7-9 to TRBJ1-2; 7 bases align to TRBD1. Germline V gives CDR1 SEHNR, CDR2 FQNEAQ (reference sequence). Trimming removed 3 bases from V and 8 bases from J; junction bases left unmatched: 6. CDR3 length equals 13 residues. CDR3 loop: CASSFRDSGGYTF. CDR3 nucleotides: TGTGCCAGCAGCTTCCGGGACAGCGGGGGCTACACCTTC.

This clonotype was seen repeatedly, ten times or more. The chain employs TRBV7-9 and TRBJ2-7, with D possibly matching TRBD2 (6 bases). This CDR3 spans 12 amino acids. Trimming took off 4 bases at V and 2 bases at J, with 6 bases between the two ends. Germline CDR1 reads SEHNR; CDR2 reads FQNEAQ (reference sequence). In nucleotides, the CDR3 is TGTGCCAGCAGCTGGGGGGCCTACGAGCAGTACTTC. This encodes CASSWGAYEQYF.

This sequence joins TRBV14 and TRBJ2-2; TRBD1 might be the D (5 bases). The CDR3 runs 18 residues. The germline V and J ends were trimmed by 2 bases and 4 bases, with 20 bases remaining between them. From germline, CDR1 is SGHDN and CDR2 FVKESK. CDR3 coding DNA: TGTGCCAGCAGCCAATGGGCTAAAGGGGCCTGGTCCACCGGGGAGCTGTTTTTT. This codes for CASSQWAKGAWSTGELFF.

This clonotype has more than one count but fewer than ten. The J gene is TRBJ1-5, the V gene TRBV19, with 9 nucleotides matching TRBD1. The germline CDR1 and CDR2 sequences are LNHDA and SQIVND (reference sequence). Trimming at V came to 4 bases and at J to 0 bases, leaving 13 bases not matched to a gene. The CDR3 is made up of 19 amino acids. CDR3 bases: TGTGCCAGTAGTAGCTTGCCGGGACAGGGACCTTATAGCAATCAGCCCCAGCATTTT. Amino acid sequence: CASSSLPGQGPYSNQPQHF.

CDR3 amino acids: CSVVGRLNYEQLTIAEAFF. In DNA, the CDR3 is TGCAGCGTTGTGGGCAGGTTAAACTACGAGCAGTTAACCATCGCTGAAGCTTTCTTT. V usage is TRBV29-1 and J usage is TRBJ1-1; the D is unclear. The CDR3 consists of 19 residues. From germline, CDR1 is SQVTM and CDR2 ANQGSEA. V lost 4 bases, J lost 6 bases, and 33 bases lay in between.

This clonotype occurred many times. This chain uses TRBV28 with TRBJ2-5, with TRBD1 as a possible D gene (6 bases). V was clipped by 6 bases and J by 4 bases, with 9 bases between them. The CDR3 sequence is 12 residues long. Germline lookup yields CDR1 MDHEN and CDR2 SYDVKM. Here the CDR3 DNA reads TGTGCCAGCAGAACAGGGCCAGAGACCCAGTACTTC. It yields the protein CASRTGPETQYF.